This TCR beta chain comes out of a study of post-analysis software for immune sequencing data. Study-level information: Progressive-relapsing, secondary progressive and relapsing-remitting multiple sclerosis were among the disease courses included. Study conclusions and caveats: The study found TRBV5-6, TRBV5-1 and TRBV20-1 among five or six TRBV segments more frequent in patients than controls. Controls showed significantly higher normalized Chao1 diversity than did multiple sclerosis patients.

The length of the CDR3 is 12 residues. V was trimmed by 6 bases and J by 15 bases, leaving 18 bases between them. As regards this clonotype: As yet, its antigen is unknown.

TCR beta cDNA libraries had unique molecular identifiers. Once 1 to 10 million T cells were used, a few hundred thousand cDNA molecules resulted. A single record per CDR3 protein comes from TCRdb applying MiXCR to the PCR reads. The top ten clones hold approximately 7.6% of a sample with 350,000 to 500,000 distinct CDR3 sequences, approximately 39% of them seen once. The TCR originated in a girl aged 2-9 years with multiple sclerosis. Sample: blood. The rearrangement joins TRBV12-3 or TRBV12-4 to TRBJ2-1; no reliable D call. This CDR3 is CASSPELGQRFF. DNA for the CDR3: TGTGCCAGCAGCCCGGAACTGGGCCAGCGGTTCTTC.